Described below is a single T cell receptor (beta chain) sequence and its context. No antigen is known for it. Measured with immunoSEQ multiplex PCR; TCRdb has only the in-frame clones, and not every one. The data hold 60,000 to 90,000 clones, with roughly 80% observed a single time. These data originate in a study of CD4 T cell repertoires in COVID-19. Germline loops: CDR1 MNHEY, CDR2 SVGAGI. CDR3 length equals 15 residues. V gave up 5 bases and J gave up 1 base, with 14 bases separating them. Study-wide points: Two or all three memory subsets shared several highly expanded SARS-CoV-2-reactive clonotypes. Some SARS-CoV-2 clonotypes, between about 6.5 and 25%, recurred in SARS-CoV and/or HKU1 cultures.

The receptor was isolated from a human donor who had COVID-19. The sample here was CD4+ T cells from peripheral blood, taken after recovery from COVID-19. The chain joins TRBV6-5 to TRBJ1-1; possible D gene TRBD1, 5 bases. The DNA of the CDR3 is TGTGCCAGCAGTCACCCGGGGGGTTCGAACACTGAAGCTTTCTTT. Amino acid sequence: CASSHPGGSNTEAFF.